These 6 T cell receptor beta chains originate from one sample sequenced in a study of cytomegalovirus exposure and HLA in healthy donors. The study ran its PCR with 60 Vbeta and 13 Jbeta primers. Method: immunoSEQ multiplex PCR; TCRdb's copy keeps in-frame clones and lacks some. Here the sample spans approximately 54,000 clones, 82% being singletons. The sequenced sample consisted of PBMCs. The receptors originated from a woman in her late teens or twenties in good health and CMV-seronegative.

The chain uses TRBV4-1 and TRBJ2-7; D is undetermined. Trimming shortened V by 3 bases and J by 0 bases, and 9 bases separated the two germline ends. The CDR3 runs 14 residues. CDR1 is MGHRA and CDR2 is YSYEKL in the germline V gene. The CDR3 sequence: CASSQPRNSYEQYF. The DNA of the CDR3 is TGCGCCAGCAGCCAGCCCAGGAACTCCTACGAGCAGTACTTC.

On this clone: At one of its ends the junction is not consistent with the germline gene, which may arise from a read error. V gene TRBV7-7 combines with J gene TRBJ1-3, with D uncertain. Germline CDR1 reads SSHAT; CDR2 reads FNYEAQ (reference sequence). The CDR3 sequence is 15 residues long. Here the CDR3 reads CASSPSPSSGNTIYF. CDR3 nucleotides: TGTGCTAGCAGCCCGAGCCCGAGCTCTGGAAACACCATATATTTT.

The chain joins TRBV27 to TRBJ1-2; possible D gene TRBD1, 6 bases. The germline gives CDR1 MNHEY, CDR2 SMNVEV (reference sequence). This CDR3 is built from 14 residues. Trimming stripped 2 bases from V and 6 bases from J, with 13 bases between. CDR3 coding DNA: TGTGCCAGCAGTTTACTCCAGGGGTTTCATGGCTACACCTTC. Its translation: CASSLLQGFHGYTF.

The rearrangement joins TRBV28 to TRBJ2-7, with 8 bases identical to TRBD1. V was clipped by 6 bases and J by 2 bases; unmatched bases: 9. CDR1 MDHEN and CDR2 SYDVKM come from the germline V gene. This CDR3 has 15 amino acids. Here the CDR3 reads CASSPASTGAYEQYF. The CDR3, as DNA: TGTGCCAGCAGCCCAGCCTCGACAGGGGCCTACGAGCAGTACTTC.

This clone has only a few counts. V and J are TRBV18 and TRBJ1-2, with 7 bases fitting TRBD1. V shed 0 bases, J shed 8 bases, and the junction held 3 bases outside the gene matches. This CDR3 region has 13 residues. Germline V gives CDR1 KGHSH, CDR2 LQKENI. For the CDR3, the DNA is TGTGCCAGCTCACCACCGACAGGGATCGGCTACACCTTC. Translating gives CASSPPTGIGYTF.

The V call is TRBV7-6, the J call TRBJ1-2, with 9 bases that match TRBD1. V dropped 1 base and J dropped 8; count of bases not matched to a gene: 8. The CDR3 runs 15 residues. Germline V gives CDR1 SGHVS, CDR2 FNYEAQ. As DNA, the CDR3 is TGTGCCAGCAGCTTAGGGGACAGGGCAATATACGGCTACACCTTC. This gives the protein CASSLGDRAIYGYTF.